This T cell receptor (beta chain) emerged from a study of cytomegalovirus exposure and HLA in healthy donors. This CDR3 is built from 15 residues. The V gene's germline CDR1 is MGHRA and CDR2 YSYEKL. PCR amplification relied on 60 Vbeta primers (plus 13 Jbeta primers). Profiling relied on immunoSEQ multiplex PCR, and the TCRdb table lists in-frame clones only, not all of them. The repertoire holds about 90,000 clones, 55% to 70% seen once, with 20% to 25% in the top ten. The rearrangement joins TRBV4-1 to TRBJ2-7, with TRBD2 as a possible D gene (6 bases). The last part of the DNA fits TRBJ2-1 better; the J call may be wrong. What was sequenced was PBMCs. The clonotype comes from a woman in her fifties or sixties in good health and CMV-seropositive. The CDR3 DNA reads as TGCGCCAGCAGCCCCTCGGGGGACCCACGGGAGTCCCAGTTCTTC. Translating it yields CASSPSGDPRESQFF.